The T cell receptor beta chain under discussion was sequenced for a study of blood T cells in healthy people across ages. Study results and limitations: Naive T cell percentage and TCR beta diversity correlated strongly.

Caucasian individuals from Russia who were healthy and aged about 6 to 95 acted as donors. With each sample, at least 5 micrograms of total RNA were extracted. Comments on this clonotype: The antigen is undetermined.

For the second PCR, which ran for about 6 to 11 cycles, a sample-barcoded 5' primer and a J-beta primer mix were used. TCRdb passed the 5' RACE reads through MiXCR, listing each CDR3 protein once. The data contain 1.5 million to 2 million distinct CDR3 sequences, roughly 27% of them seen just once; the ten biggest clones take up roughly 8.2%. This sequence was found in a woman in her 30s in good health. Source material: blood.

CDR3 DNA: TGTGCCAGCAGTTCCCCGCGGGGGCATGGCTACACCTTC. It encodes CASSSPRGHGYTF. This sequence joins TRBV27 and TRBJ1-2; a possible D gene is TRBD1 (6 bases). Per germline, CDR1 MNHEY and CDR2 SMNVEV (reference sequence). V was shortened by 4 bases and J by 6 bases, with 12 bases between the two germline ends. The CDR3 sequence is 13 residues long.